This entry concerns a single TCR beta chain. As yet, its antigen is unknown. The sample comes from a study of glioma-infiltrating T cells after dendritic cell vaccination. Whole-study context: Patients received autologous tumor lysate-pulsed dendritic cell vaccination between the early 2000s and the early 2010s.

Study results and limitations: The cohort had few patients with full blood and tumor sets. Patients with more pretreatment TILs had longer time to progression and survival.

Amplification used 60 V beta primers and 13 J beta primers. Profiling relied on immunoSEQ multiplex PCR, and the TCRdb table lists in-frame clones only, not all of them. Of 85,000 or so clones in the sample, 85% were seen once. The sample's time point: after dendritic cell vaccination, including at tumor progression/relapse. CDR3 length: 16 residues. CDR1 SGHTA and CDR2 FQGNSA come from the germline V gene. V was clipped by 5 bases and J by 7 bases, with 18 bases between them. The chain has TRBV7-2 and TRBJ1-6, with D perhaps matching TRBD1 (6 bases). The clonotype was recovered from a human donor with glioblastoma. The material was blood, obtained after dendritic cell vaccination. CDR3 nucleotide sequence: TGTGCCAGCAGCACACGCCGGGACATAGTCAATTCACCCCTCCACTTT. Translated: CASSTRRDIVNSPLHF.